These 18 T cell receptor beta chains were sequenced from one sample in a study of T cells in localized non-small cell lung cancer. The method was immunoSEQ multiplex PCR; TCRdb's version includes in-frame clones alone and lacks a portion of them. There are about 16,000 clones in the sample; roughly 90% occur only once, and approximately 3.7% lies in the top ten. The sequencing here drew on peripheral blood, taken before any cancer treatment. The receptors were gathered from an older male donor with stage II squamous cell lung carcinoma.

V usage is TRBV5-1 and J usage is TRBJ1-2; D is ambiguous. Deletions cut 2 bases from V and 2 bases from J, with 7 bases between. The germline CDR1 and CDR2 sequences are SGHRS and YFSETQ. The CDR3 has 13 residues. DNA of the CDR3: TGCGCCAGCAGCTTATTAGGGAACTATGGCTACACCTTC. Protein product: CASSLLGNYGYTF.

The gene calls are TRBV30 and TRBJ2-7; 11 bases align to TRBD2. V shed 0 bases, J shed 6 bases, and the junction held 13 bases outside the gene matches. Germline V lookup: CDR1 GTSNPN, CDR2 SVGIG (reference sequence). The CDR3 is made up of 17 amino acids. CDR3 sequence (DNA): TGTGCCTGGAGTGTACAGCGTACTAGCGGGAGACTCTCCGAGCAGTACTTC. Translating it yields CAWSVQRTSGRLSEQYF.

A few counts support this clone. The V gene is TRBV28, the J gene TRBJ2-1; possible D gene TRBD2, 6 bases. The CDR3 is made up of 15 amino acids. Germline V gives CDR1 MDHEN, CDR2 SYDVKM. The V and J ends lost 3 bases and 4 bases respectively, with 13 bases between them. CDR3 sequence (DNA): TGTGCCAGCAGTTTGAGAGCGGGCGGGTACAATGAGCAGTTCTTC. It translates to CASSLRAGGYNEQFF.

This clone was picked up a small number of times. The chain combines TRBV27 with TRBJ1-5; D gene ambiguous. V lost 5 bases and J lost 4, with 15 bases in between. The germline V gene has CDR1 MNHEY and CDR2 SMNVEV (reference sequence). CDR3 size: 15 residues. The CDR3 loop is CASSPSPAGNQPQHF. For the CDR3, the DNA is TGTGCCAGCAGTCCCTCCCCAGCAGGTAATCAGCCCCAGCATTTT.

In this sample, this clone turned up once. CDR3 bases: TGTGCCAGCAGTTTCGGATCCTATGGCTACACCTTC. Translating gives CASSFGSYGYTF. J is TRBJ1-2 and V is TRBV28, with D uncertain. The length of the CDR3 is 12 residues. Trimming took off 3 bases at V and 4 bases at J, with 6 bases between the two ends. Germline V CDR1 and CDR2: MDHEN, SYDVKM.

The V gene is TRBV5-6, the J gene TRBJ2-2, with a possible D match to TRBD2 (6 bases). The V end lost 3 bases, the J end lost 6 bases, and 12 bases lay between the germline ends. The CDR3 is 14 residues long. Germline V gene sequence: CDR1 SGHDT, CDR2 YYEEEE. CDR3 amino acids: CASSYGTSAGELFF. CDR3 nucleotides: TGTGCCAGCAGCTACGGGACTTCGGCCGGGGAGCTGTTTTTT. The entire variable domain, with the rest obtained from reference TRBV5-6 and TRBJ2-2, is as follows: DAGVTQSPTHLIKTRGQQVTLRCSPKSGHDTVSWYQQALGQGPQFIFQYYEEEERQRGNFPDRFSGHQFPNYSSELNVNALLLGDSALYLCASSYGTSAGELFFGEGSRLTVL.

The V gene is TRBV19, the J gene TRBJ1-5; no clear D gene. Germline CDR1 LNHDA, CDR2 SQIVND (reference sequence). This CDR3 spans 14 amino acids. The V end lost 5 bases, the J end lost 7 bases, and 15 bases lay between the germline ends. DNA for the CDR3: TGTGCCAGTAGTCTGGGAGTTATGGGACAGCCCCAGCATTTT. This translates into CASSLGVMGQPQHF.

J is TRBJ1-1 and V is TRBV28; 8 bases map to TRBD1. V shed 6 bases, J shed 3 bases, and the junction held 6 bases outside the gene matches. CDR1 MDHEN and CDR2 SYDVKM come from the germline V gene. The CDR3 spans 14 residues. In nucleotides, the CDR3 is TGTGCCAGCAGCACAGGGGGAATTGACACTGAAGCTTTCTTT. Translating it yields CASSTGGIDTEAFF.

This chain links TRBV11-2 with TRBJ1-1, with 7 bases that match TRBD1. Trimming took 5 bases from V and 2 from J; bases not matched to a gene: 11. Germline V gene sequence: CDR1 SGHAT, CDR2 FQNNGV. The CDR3 contains 16 residues. Here the CDR3 DNA reads TGTGCCAGCAGCCCCAGGACAGGAGTCCTAAACACTGAAGCTTTCTTT. It is translated as CASSPRTGVLNTEAFF.

A single count supports this clone. The DNA for the CDR3 is TGCGCCAGCAGCTTGGCCCCGGAACAGGGGTCACCCCTCCACTTT. This codes for CASSLAPEQGSPLHF. The chain carries TRBV5-1 and TRBJ1-6; 7 positions match TRBD1. CDR3 length: 15 amino acids. The germline CDR1 and CDR2 sequences are SGHRS and YFSETQ. V was clipped by 0 bases and J by 10 bases; unmatched bases: 7.

V and J are TRBV28 and TRBJ1-2; 10 bases match TRBD1. The CDR3 sequence is 14 residues long. Trimming at V came to 6 bases and at J to 3 bases, leaving 4 bases not matched to a gene. Germline V CDR1 and CDR2: MDHEN, SYDVKM. CDR3 nucleotides: TGTGCCAGCAGGCGGGACAGGGGTTACTATGGCTACACCTTC. It encodes CASRRDRGYYGYTF.

The V and J genes are TRBV15 and TRBJ2-7, with D possibly being TRBD2 (6 bases). V was cut by 5 bases and J by 0 bases, with 23 bases left in between. Looked up from germline, CDR1 is LNHNV and CDR2 is YYDKDF (reference sequence). This CDR3 contains 18 residues. Here the CDR3 DNA reads TGTGCCACCAGCGAACAACCCACTCTAGCGTTAAGCTCCTACGAGCAGTACTTC. Its protein is CATSEQPTLALSSYEQYF.

The rearrangement uses TRBV11-2 and TRBJ2-7; maybe TRBD2 (5 bases). CDR1 is SGHAT, CDR2 FQNNGV, per germline. The length of the CDR3 is 14 residues. Trimming cost V 5 bases and J 0 bases, with 11 bases left between them. The CDR3 loop is CASSRTASSYEQYF. Here the CDR3 DNA reads TGTGCCAGCAGCCGGACTGCCAGCTCCTACGAGCAGTACTTC.

CDR3 sequence: CASSTRDRGLDGYTF. CDR3 nucleotide sequence: TGCGCCAGCAGCACCCGGGACAGGGGGCTGGATGGCTACACCTTC. The J gene is TRBJ1-2, the V gene TRBV5-1; TRBD1 aligns across 12 bases. The CDR3 is 15 residues long. The ends lost 4 bases at V and 6 bases at J; junction bases unmatched: 7. Germline V lookup: CDR1 SGHRS, CDR2 YFSETQ.

CDR3 amino acids: CASSYGQQETQYF. CDR3 in DNA: TGTGCCAGCAGCTACGGACAGCAAGAGACCCAGTACTTC. This chain uses TRBV11-2 with TRBJ2-5; a weak D match, TRBD1 (6 bases). The germline V and J ends were trimmed by 4 bases and 2 bases, with 8 bases remaining between them. CDR1 SGHAT and CDR2 FQNNGV come from the germline V gene. The CDR3 is 13 residues long.

The chain is built from TRBV5-1 and TRBJ2-7, with 8 bases that match TRBD1. This CDR3 has 13 residues. In germline, CDR1 is SGHRS, CDR2 YFSETQ. V trimming: 4 bases; J trimming: 5 bases; junction bases outside the gene matches: 5. This CDR3 is CASSISTGDEQYF. The CDR3 bases are TGCGCCAGCAGCATCTCGACAGGGGACGAGCAGTACTTC.

The rearrangement links TRBV5-4 to TRBJ2-1; D is ambiguous. Trimming shortened V by 2 bases and J by 8 bases, and 8 bases separated the two germline ends. The CDR3 is 12 amino acids. Germline V lookup: CDR1 SGHNT, CDR2 YYREEE (reference sequence). The CDR3 loop is CASSLMWDEQFF. DNA for the CDR3: TGTGCCAGCAGCTTAATGTGGGATGAGCAGTTCTTC.

The V gene is TRBV10-3, the J gene TRBJ1-1; 7 bases are a match to TRBD1. The CDR3 has 14 residues. V lost 8 bases, J lost 14 bases, and 20 bases stayed unmatched. Germline V gene data show CDR1 as ENHRY and CDR2 as SYGVKD. The CDR3 nucleotides are TGTGCCATCGGGGAATCGGCAGGGGATCGGGGACAGTTCTTT. Translation: CAIGESAGDRGQFF.